The 22 T cell receptor beta chains reported below all come from one sample, sequenced in a study of cytomegalovirus exposure and HLA in healthy donors. The PCR was carried out with 60 Vbeta primers and 13 Jbeta primers. TCRdb's table, derived via immunoSEQ multiplex PCR, lists solely in-frame clones and lacks some. The table has roughly 130,000 clones, about 73% seen once; the top ten hold under 6.5%. The sample taken for sequencing was PBMCs. The receptors here all came from a woman in her forties or fifties in good health and CMV-seropositive.

The V call is TRBV20-1, the J call TRBJ2-7, with unresolved D. V lost 6 bases, J lost 5 bases, and 11 bases lay in between. Per germline, CDR1 DFQATT and CDR2 SNEGSKA (reference sequence). The CDR3 is 11 residues long. The CDR3 spells CSARSTDEQYF. In DNA form, the CDR3 reads TGCAGTGCGAGGTCTACCGACGAGCAGTACTTC.

The chain is built from TRBV5-4 and TRBJ2-5; TRBD2 matches 9 bases. This CDR3 spans 17 amino acids. V lost 0 bases and J lost 2; bases outside the gene matches: 8. Looked up from germline, CDR1 is SGHNT and CDR2 is YYREEE (reference sequence). CDR3 protein: CASSLAPGLAIQETQYF. The CDR3 nucleotides read TGTGCCAGCAGCTTGGCCCCGGGACTAGCCATTCAAGAGACCCAGTACTTC.

V is TRBV25-1 and J is TRBJ1-1; TRBD1 might be the D (5 bases). The CDR3 spans 14 residues. Trimming stripped 4 bases from V and 6 bases from J, with 15 bases between. Germline CDR1 is MGHDK and CDR2 is SYGVNS. The CDR3: CASSAPGYSAEAFF. The CDR3 DNA sequence: TGTGCCAGCAGTGCCCCAGGGTATTCAGCTGAAGCTTTCTTT.

This clone was seen a handful of times. This sequence joins TRBV6-6 and TRBJ1-4; unclear D gene. This CDR3 spans 15 amino acids. From germline, CDR1 is MNHNY and CDR2 SVGAGI (reference sequence). V lost 0 bases, J lost 8 bases, and 13 bases lay in between. Written as DNA, the CDR3 is TGTGCCAGCAGTTACTCGGGCGGGGTAGAGGAAAAACTGTTTTTT. Translation gives CASSYSGGVEEKLFF.

The chain links TRBV7-2 to TRBJ1-5; D is possibly TRBD1 (5 bases). The CDR3 extends over 14 amino acids. Trimming removed 2 bases from V and 5 bases from J, with 10 bases in between. The germline V gene encodes CDR1 SGHTA and CDR2 FQGNSA. The CDR3 DNA follows: TGTGCCAGCAGCTTATGGGGCGGGGATCAGCCCCAGCATTTT. As protein: CASSLWGGDQPQHF.

The V gene is TRBV19, the J gene TRBJ2-6, with a weak D call TRBD2 (6 bases). There are 15 residues in the CDR3. Germline lookup yields CDR1 LNHDA and CDR2 SQIVND (reference sequence). Deletions cut 6 bases from V and 0 bases from J, with 9 bases between. DNA for the CDR3: TGTGCCAGTAGCGACGGGAGCTCTGGGGCCAACGTCCTGACTTTC. It translates to CASSDGSSGANVLTF.

The chain uses TRBV5-1 and TRBJ2-1; 8 bases are shared with TRBD1. The CDR3 is 15 residues long. V was clipped by 4 bases and J by 1 base; unmatched bases: 4. CDR1 and CDR2 (germline): SGHRS, YFSETQ. CDR3: CASSLRDRSYNEQFF. The CDR3 DNA reads TGCGCCAGCAGCCTCCGGGACAGGTCCTACAATGAGCAGTTCTTC.

This chain links TRBV18 with TRBJ1-1; no firm D call. V was clipped by 4 bases and J by 8 bases, with 14 bases between them. CDR1 is KGHSH and CDR2 is LQKENI in the germline V gene. CDR3 length: 13 amino acids. The DNA of the CDR3 is TGTGCCAGCTCACGACAAGAACAGCTCGAAGCTTTCTTT. Protein product: CASSRQEQLEAFF.

The chain carries TRBV5-4 and TRBJ1-2; 11 positions match TRBD1. The CDR3 runs 18 residues. V lost 4 bases, J lost 6 bases, and 17 bases stayed unmatched. Germline V gives CDR1 SGHNT, CDR2 YYREEE (reference sequence). CDR3 region: CASSNARGEGQGGHGYTF. In DNA form, the CDR3 reads TGTGCCAGCAGCAACGCGAGGGGGGAGGGACAGGGGGGACATGGCTACACCTTC.

This rearrangement joins TRBV6-5 to TRBJ1-2; D unresolved. V was shortened by 6 bases and J by 3 bases, with 11 bases between the two germline ends. The CDR3 length is 13 residues. Germline V gene sequence: CDR1 MNHEY, CDR2 SVGAGI. The CDR3 sequence is CASRDPGYYGYTF. The CDR3 DNA reads as TGTGCCAGCAGGGACCCGGGATACTATGGCTACACCTTC.

This clone was recorded only once. J is TRBJ2-5 and V is TRBV5-1, with 11 bases that match TRBD2. The CDR3 is made up of 15 amino acids. CDR1 and CDR2 (germline): SGHRS, YFSETQ. J was trimmed by 3 bases and V by 0 bases; bases with no gene match: 1. The CDR3 sequence: CASSLATSGEETQYF. For the CDR3, the DNA is TGCGCCAGCAGCTTGGCGACTAGCGGGGAAGAGACCCAGTACTTC. Supplemented by reference TRBV5-1 and TRBJ2-5, the full variable domain reads KAGVTQTPRYLIKTRGQQVTLSCSPISGHRSVSWYQQTPGQGLQFLFEYFSETQRNKGNFPGRFSGRQFSNSRSEMNVSTLELGDSALYLCASSLATSGEETQYFGPGTRLLVL.

V and J are TRBV5-1 and TRBJ1-1; the D gene is possibly TRBD1 (5 bases). The germline V gene has CDR1 SGHRS and CDR2 YFSETQ. The CDR3 runs 15 residues. Trimming took off 4 bases at V and 4 bases at J, with 17 bases between the two ends. CDR3 region: CASSLLEGGGTEAFF. DNA for the CDR3: TGCGCCAGCAGCCTTTTGGAGGGCGGGGGCACTGAAGCTTTCTTT.

The chain has TRBV11-2 and TRBJ2-1, with TRBD2 matching 8 bases. CDR1 and CDR2 (germline): SGHAT, FQNNGV. With V trimmed by 6 bases and J by 6 bases, 10 bases remained unmatched. The CDR3 spans 15 residues. CDR3 sequence reads: CASRAAGGDTNEQFF. The CDR3 bases are TGTGCCAGCAGGGCTGCGGGGGGTGATACCAATGAGCAGTTCTTC.

This clone was seen once. The V and J genes are TRBV2 and TRBJ1-1, with D hard to call. Trimming cost V 7 bases and J 1 base, with 16 bases left between them. Germline loops: CDR1 SNHLY, CDR2 FYNNEI. The length of the CDR3 is 15 residues. CDR3 region: CASKRSFRGNTEAFF. The CDR3 DNA is TGTGCCAGCAAGCGCAGCTTTAGAGGGAACACTGAAGCTTTCTTT. The entire variable domain, with the rest obtained from reference TRBV2 and TRBJ1-1, is as follows: EPEVTQTPSHQVTQMGQEVILRCVPISNHLYFYWYRQILGQKVEFLVSFYNNEISEKSEIFDDQFSVERPDGSNFTLKIRSTKLEDSAMYFCASKRSFRGNTEAFFGQGTRLTVV.

This clone was observed a few times. The chain links TRBV10-1 to TRBJ2-7; D possibly corresponds to TRBD1 (8 bases). V was pared by 6 bases and J by 6 bases, with 18 bases between. The CDR3 contains 14 residues. Germline V gives CDR1 WNHNN, CDR2 SYGVQD (reference sequence). The CDR3 DNA sequence: TGCGCCAGCAGCCACTCGAACAGGGGGGGCGAGCAGTACTTC. This codes for CASSHSNRGGEQYF.

This chain links TRBV4-2 with TRBJ1-3; weak D call: TRBD1 (5 bases). Trimming shortened V by 1 base and J by 0 bases, and 13 bases separated the two germline ends. This CDR3 comprises 17 residues. Germline V gene lookup returns CDR1 LGHNA and CDR2 YNFKEQ. CDR3 amino acids: CASSQVPGGSSGNTIYF. The DNA for the CDR3 is TGTGCCAGCAGCCAAGTTCCGGGGGGGAGCTCTGGAAACACCATATATTTT.

The chain couples TRBV2 to TRBJ2-1; 8 bases agree with TRBD2. After removal of 0 bases from V and 0 bases from J, the junction contained 4 bases not matched to a gene. This CDR3 region has 17 residues. Germline lookup yields CDR1 SNHLY and CDR2 FYNNEI. The CDR3 loop reads CASSEALAGSSYNEQFF. The CDR3 DNA reads as TGTGCCAGCAGTGAAGCGCTAGCGGGTAGCTCCTACAATGAGCAGTTCTTC.

The CDR3 protein is CANRQGASYEQYF. For the CDR3, the DNA is TGTGCCAACCGACAGGGGGCTTCCTACGAGCAGTACTTC. The chain has TRBV2 and TRBJ2-7, with 10 nucleotides matching TRBD1. V was clipped by 10 bases and J by 1 base; unmatched bases: 4. Germline V CDR1 and CDR2: SNHLY, FYNNEI. This CDR3 has 13 residues.

The chain recombines TRBV19 with TRBJ1-5; the match to TRBD1 covers 7 bases. CDR1 and CDR2 from the germline V gene are LNHDA and SQIVND (reference sequence). J lost 0 bases, V lost 9 bases, and 17 bases had no gene match. The CDR3 consists of 18 residues. CDR3 bases: TGTGCCAGCACCGCAGGGACAGCTATATACCCTAGCAATCAGCCCCAGCATTTT. Its protein product is CASTAGTAIYPSNQPQHF. Full variable domain (remainder filled in from reference TRBV19 and TRBJ1-5): DGGITQSPKYLFRKEGQNVTLSCEQNLNHDAMYWYRQDPGQGLRLIYYSQIVNDFQKGDIAEGYSVSREKKESFPLTVTSAQKNPTAFYLCASTAGTAIYPSNQPQHFGDGTRLSIL.

The chain links TRBV5-6 to TRBJ2-5, with TRBD2 matching 7 bases. Trimming cost V 4 bases and J 2 bases; bases outside gene matches: 11. This CDR3 is 16 amino acids long. Per germline, CDR1 SGHDT and CDR2 YYEEEE. The CDR3 region has the DNA TGTGCCAGCAGCCCTTCCGGGGGGAACCTACAAGAGACCCAGTACTTC. It codes for CASSPSGGNLQETQYF.

The V and J genes are TRBV11-2 and TRBJ1-4, with a possible D match to TRBD1 (5 bases). CDR3 length equals 15 residues. V was shortened by 1 base and J by 7 bases, with 13 bases between the two germline ends. Germline CDR1 and CDR2: SGHAT and FQNNGV. CDR3 in DNA: TGTGCCAGCAGCTTAGTTCCGGCGCAGGGTGAAAAACTGTTTTTT. Encoded protein: CASSLVPAQGEKLFF.

This sequence joins TRBV7-8 and TRBJ1-5; D is undetermined. There are 13 residues in the CDR3. The germline V gene encodes CDR1 SGHVS and CDR2 FQNEAQ. Trimming took off 2 bases at V and 7 bases at J, with 9 bases between the two ends. The CDR3 nucleotides read TGTGCCAGCAGCTTACTTGGAGACCAGCCCCAGCATTTT. It translates to CASSLLGDQPQHF.